Listed here are 6 T cell receptor beta chains from one sample, sequenced in a study of spatial heterogeneity in lung cancer (dated by TCRdb to about 2019). The library was prepared using 5' RACE. These reads were obtained on a NextSeq 500. TCRdb applied fastp at Q25 and MiXCR to the public reads, then kept only in-frame beta chains. All rows with the same CDR3 protein become a single entry with the most common DNA and genes. A total of around 9,300 distinct CDR3 sequences appear in this sample, roughly half of them only once. The ten largest clones take up around 26% of the sample. For these TCRs, the target antigens are not known. Points the paper makes about the study in general: The number of expanded intratumoral alpha and beta TCRs correlated with the tumor nonsynonymous mutation count.

The sample's time point label is to be understood as: sample taken at primary tumor resection. Sequencing was performed on lung tumor tissue, taken at surgery. These receptors came from a female donor with early-stage non-small cell lung cancer.

V is TRBV7-2 and J is TRBJ2-5; D is ambiguous. Germline V CDR1 and CDR2: SGHTA, FQGNSA. V lost 1 base, J lost 5 bases, and 11 bases lay in between. The CDR3 has 14 residues. The CDR3 loop reads CASSLDALSETQYF. In nucleotides, the CDR3 is TGTGCCAGCAGCTTAGATGCCCTATCGGAGACCCAGTACTTC.

This chain uses TRBV24-1 with TRBJ1-5, with unresolved D. The germline V and J ends were trimmed by 7 bases and 0 bases, with 15 bases remaining between them. The CDR3 is 16 amino acids. Germline assignment: CDR1 KGHDR and CDR2 SFDVKD. The CDR3 reads CATREDSGDSNQPQHF. DNA for the CDR3: TGTGCCACCAGGGAGGACTCGGGAGATAGCAATCAGCCCCAGCATTTT.

This chain connects TRBV11-2 to TRBJ1-1; possibly TRBD1 for D (5 bases). This CDR3 is 12 amino acids long. CDR1 and CDR2 from the germline V gene are SGHAT and FQNNGV. The V end was cut by 5 bases, the J end by 5 bases, with 9 bases between. CDR3 coding DNA: TGTGCCAGCAGCCGGTGGGGGACTGAAGCTTTCTTT. Translated, it gives CASSRWGTEAFF.

The V gene is TRBV28, the J gene TRBJ1-1; 9 nucleotides agree with TRBD1. With 3 bases clipped from V and 3 bases from J, the junction kept 14 bases outside the gene matches. CDR1 MDHEN and CDR2 SYDVKM come from the germline V gene. This CDR3 region has 18 residues. The CDR3 here is CASSFLGYSDRGDTEAFF. For the CDR3, the DNA is TGTGCCAGCAGTTTTCTAGGTTACTCTGACAGGGGGGACACTGAAGCTTTCTTT.

This clonotype has only a few counts. The chain links TRBV6-6 to TRBJ2-3, with TRBD2 as a possible D gene (5 bases). Germline V gene lookup returns CDR1 MNHNY and CDR2 SVGAGI (reference sequence). V was pared by 6 bases and J by 1 base, with 8 bases between. The CDR3 spans 13 residues. CDR3 in DNA: TGTGCCAGCAGGGACTCCGGCACAGATACGCAGTATTTT. Its protein is CASRDSGTDTQYF.

The chain combines TRBV2 with TRBJ1-4; 9 nucleotides align to TRBD1. The CDR3 totals 14 residues. V lost 3 bases to trimming and J lost 6 bases; unmatched junction nucleotides: 2. Per the germline V gene, CDR1 is SNHLY and CDR2 is FYNNEI. In nucleotides, the CDR3 is TGTGCCAGCAGTGATACAGGGGGCGATGAAAAACTGTTTTTT. It yields the protein CASSDTGGDEKLFF.